Presented here are 5 T cell receptor beta chains from one specimen sequenced in a study of blood T cell repertoires in COVID-19. Using immunoSEQ multiplex PCR, the repertoire was profiled, and TCRdb retains in-frame clones only, with some absent. Among about 46,000 clones, around nine tenths were seen once, and the ten largest hold less than 8.5%. The sequencing input was peripheral blood. The receptors derive from a man aged 45-65 years with acute or convalescent COVID-19.

The chain recombines TRBV20-1 with TRBJ2-7; the D gene is possibly TRBD2 (6 bases). Per germline, CDR1 DFQATT and CDR2 SNEGSKA (reference sequence). CDR3 size: 11 residues. V was trimmed by 5 bases and J by 3 bases, leaving 8 bases between them. The DNA for the CDR3 is TGCAGTGCTCAGGGACTCTACGAGCAGTACTTC. Its translation is CSAQGLYEQYF.

This chain uses TRBV30 with TRBJ1-3; tentative D call: TRBD1 (6 bases). Deletions cut 1 base from V and 4 bases from J, with 20 bases between. The germline V gene encodes CDR1 GTSNPN and CDR2 SVGIG (reference sequence). The CDR3 runs to 17 residues. The CDR3 DNA reads as TGTGCCTGGAGTGAGGGGACCCCAGGGGCTCGGGGAAACACCATATATTTT. Translated: CAWSEGTPGARGNTIYF.

This rearrangement joins TRBV12-3 or TRBV12-4 to TRBJ2-1; TRBD1 matches at 7 bases. The V gene end was trimmed by 6 bases and the J gene end by 10 bases; junction bases not matched to a gene: 6. The length of the CDR3 is 12 residues. The DNA for the CDR3 is TGTGCCAGCAGGCAGACGGACAGGGAGCAGTTCTTC. Translation: CASRQTDREQFF.

The gene calls are TRBV6-5 and TRBJ1-5; possible D gene TRBD1, 5 bases. Looked up from germline, CDR1 is MNHEY and CDR2 is SVGAGI. This CDR3 contains 13 residues. Between the trimmed V and J ends, which lost 4 bases and 1 base, there was a span of 5 bases. The CDR3 region is CASSWGSNQPQHF. CDR3 nucleotide sequence: TGTGCCAGCAGTTGGGGCAGCAATCAGCCCCAGCATTTT.

The chain uses TRBV10-3 and TRBJ1-4; 8 nucleotides agree with TRBD1. CDR3 length: 14 residues. Trimming at V came to 6 bases and at J to 8 bases, leaving 8 bases not matched to a gene. Germline V gives CDR1 ENHRY, CDR2 SYGVKD. The CDR3 sequence: CAIRQGASEEKLFF. The DNA for the CDR3 is TGTGCCATCAGGCAGGGGGCAAGTGAGGAAAAACTGTTTTTT.